A selection of T cell receptor beta chains follows, all from one sample in a study of blood T cells in healthy people across ages. TCRdb redid the calling of the 5' RACE reads with MiXCR, one entry per CDR3 protein. The sample has around 800,000 distinct CDR3 sequences; roughly 24% are singletons. These data are also associated with another study on T cells of mothers and their children.

Sample: blood. These receptors originate from a boy under 18 in good health. Each CDR3 is given with its conserved first and last residue. A D gene is named only where the DNA matches it firmly. For some rows the clone size is stated as once, few or many, or as a class when expanded; others skip it.

CDR3	DNA	D	size	V	J
CASSFMGRGGELFF	TGTGCCAGCAGCTTCATGGGGAGGGGCGGGGAGCTGTTTTTT	TRBD2	.	TRBV7-3	TRBJ2-2
CASSLVPGMGNTIYF	TGTGCCAGCAGCTTAGTTCCAGGGATGGGAAACACCATATATTTT	.	.	TRBV7-2	TRBJ1-3
CASSPGGLGGLFF	TGTGCCAGCAGCCCAGGGGGACTGGGGGGACTGTTTTTT	TRBD1	.	TRBV12-3/TRBV12-4	TRBJ1-4
CASRTKGQSSPSPLHF	TGTGCCAGCAGAACAAAGGGCCAGTCCTCACCCTCACCCCTCCACTTT	.	once	TRBV9	TRBJ1-6
CASSLLAVLSYEQYF	TGTGCCAGCAGTTTACTAGCGGTTCTTTCGTACGAGCAGTACTTC	TRBD2	.	TRBV27	TRBJ2-7
CATISGRSTDTQYF	TGTGCCACCATTAGCGGGCGTAGCACAGATACGCAGTATTTT	TRBD2	few	TRBV10-3	TRBJ2-3
CASSVSTGGGYEAFF	TGTGCCAGCAGCGTATCTACAGGGGGAGGGTATGAAGCTTTCTTT	TRBD1	.	TRBV9	TRBJ1-1
CASSLDGWVMETQYF	TGCGCCAGCAGCTTGGACGGGTGGGTTATGGAGACCCAGTACTTC	.	.	TRBV5-1	TRBJ2-5
CASSQDTETQYF	TGTGCCAGCAGCCAAGATACGGAGACCCAGTACTTC	.	.	TRBV3-1	TRBJ2-5
CAISVPSGGALTSTDTQYF	TGTGCCATCAGTGTCCCTAGCGGGGGAGCCCTAACTAGCACAGATACGCAGTATTTT	TRBD2	.	TRBV10-3	TRBJ2-3
CASSRGRGFNTEAFF	TGTGCCAGCAGCCGCGGGAGGGGCTTCAACACTGAAGCTTTCTTT	.	few	TRBV14	TRBJ1-1
CASSLNLLYGYTF	TGTGCCAGCAGCTTAAACTTACTCTATGGCTACACCTTC	.	.	TRBV7-2	TRBJ1-2
CASSDRNNNEQFF	TGTGCCAGCAGTGACCGGAATAACAATGAGCAGTTCTTC	.	.	TRBV6-5	TRBJ2-1
CASSLVRTEVGEQYF	TGTGCCAGCAGCTTAGTTCGGACAGAGGTGGGCGAGCAGTACTTC	.	few	TRBV7-9	TRBJ2-7
CASSLERQNIQYF	TGCGCCAGCAGCTTGGAACGCCAAAACATTCAGTACTTC	.	many	TRBV11-2	TRBJ2-4
CASRGQERVRQPQHF	TGTGCCAGCAGAGGACAGGAGAGGGTCAGACAGCCCCAGCATTTT	TRBD1	.	TRBV2	TRBJ1-5
CAISDIRAEETQYF	TGTGCCATCAGTGATATCCGGGCCGAAGAGACCCAGTACTTC	.	few	TRBV10-3	TRBJ2-5
CASRLGANYGYTF	TGTGCCAGTAGGTTGGGGGCTAACTATGGCTACACCTTC	.	.	TRBV2	TRBJ1-2
CASSLEGRGIYNEQFF	TGTGCCAGCAGCTTAGAGGGACGCGGGATCTACAATGAGCAGTTCTTC	.	.	TRBV7-8	TRBJ2-1
CASGETSGAYNEQFF	TGTGCCAGCGGAGAAACTAGCGGGGCCTACAATGAGCAGTTCTTC	TRBD2	.	TRBV2	TRBJ2-1
CASLRGFPNTEAFF	TGTGCCAGCCTGAGGGGGTTCCCGAACACTGAAGCTTTCTTT	.	.	TRBV6-5	TRBJ1-1
CASSESWGAETQYF	TGTGCCAGCAGTGAAAGTTGGGGAGCAGAGACCCAGTACTTC	.	few	TRBV2	TRBJ2-5
CASTYGRLAGGLETQCF	TGCGCCAGCACCTACGGACGGCTAGCGGGGGGGCTAGAGACCCAGTGCTTC	TRBD2	few	TRBV5-1	TRBJ2-5
CASRENNRGFKETQYF	TGTGCCAGCAGGGAAAACAATAGGGGGTTCAAGGAGACCCAGTACTTC	.	.	TRBV5-6	TRBJ2-5
CSARGLAGSSEQFF	TGCAGTGCCCGCGGACTAGCGGGGTCCTCCGAGCAGTTCTTC	TRBD2	.	TRBV20-1	TRBJ2-1
CASSLVRGIILNEQFF	TGCGCCAGCAGCTTGGTTCGGGGGATAATTCTAAATGAGCAGTTCTTC	.	few	TRBV5-1	TRBJ2-1
CASSEKVRGSDLYGYTF	TGTGCCAGCAGTGAGAAGGTCAGGGGGAGCGACCTCTATGGCTACACCTTC	TRBD1	few	TRBV2	TRBJ1-2
CASSTFSGNTIYF	TGTGCCAGCAGTACTTTCTCTGGAAACACCATATATTTT	.	.	TRBV2	TRBJ1-3
CASSQVGGVIAKNIQYF	TGCGCCAGCAGCCAAGTAGGGGGGGTGATAGCCAAAAACATTCAGTACTTC	.	.	TRBV4-1	TRBJ2-4
CASSDPQGFQAEAFF	TGTGCCAGCAGTGACCCGCAGGGTTTCCAGGCTGAAGCTTTCTTT	.	.	TRBV12-3/TRBV12-4	TRBJ1-1
CASSLQGTGEKLFF	TGTGCCAGCAGTTTACAGGGGACTGGCGAAAAACTGTTTTTT	.	few	TRBV12-3/TRBV12-4	TRBJ1-4
CASSLEIAGQPQHF	TGTGCCAGCAGCTTGGAGATTGCGGGACAGCCCCAGCATTTT	.	few	TRBV5-5	TRBJ1-5
CASSDALEETQYF	TGTGCCAGCAGCGACGCACTGGAAGAGACCCAGTACTTC	.	.	TRBV6-5	TRBJ2-5
CASSEQGGQPQHF	TGTGCCAGCAGTGAACAGGGAGGCCAGCCCCAGCATTTT	.	.	TRBV25-1	TRBJ1-5
CASGSTEYEQYF	TGCGCCAGCGGGTCGACAGAATACGAGCAGTACTTC	.	few	TRBV5-1	TRBJ2-7
CAVRQVMNTEAFF	TGTGCCGTCAGACAGGTGATGAACACTGAAGCTTTCTTT	.	few	TRBV10-3	TRBJ1-1
CASRKGGLTGELFF	TGTGCCAGCAGGAAGGGGGGTTTAACCGGGGAGCTGTTTTTT	.	few	TRBV2	TRBJ2-2
CSATSGEGAEETQYF	TGCAGTGCTACCTCGGGGGAGGGGGCGGAGGAGACCCAGTACTTT	.	.	TRBV20-1	TRBJ2-3
CASSFGSKETQYF	TGCGCCAGCAGCTTTGGGTCTAAAGAGACCCAGTACTTC	.	few	TRBV5-1	TRBJ2-5
CASSLGGPHTDTQYF	TGTGCCAGCAGCTTAGGGGGACCACACACAGATACGCAGTATTTT	.	few	TRBV7-9	TRBJ2-3
CASSSGTTYNERFF	TGTGCCAGCAGTTCCGGGACTACCTACAATGAGCGGTTCTTC	TRBD2	.	TRBV12-3/TRBV12-4	TRBJ2-1
CATSDPGVPNGYTF	TGTGCCACCAGTGACCCAGGGGTGCCCAATGGCTACACCTTC	.	.	TRBV24-1	TRBJ1-2
CASSEQEGYTEAFF	TGTGCCAGCAGTGAACAAGAGGGTTATACTGAAGCTTTCTTT	.	few	TRBV6-1	TRBJ1-1